What follows are 9 T cell receptor beta chains derived from one specimen sequenced in a study of shared clonotypes between healthy human individuals. Assay: immunoSEQ multiplex PCR; the TCRdb copy retains only in-frame clones and omits some. Among about 1 million clones listed, 60% to 80% were seen once. Sequenced input: memory CD4+ T cells sorted from blood. Subset in this sample: CD45RA-negative fraction. The receptor source for this set is a man younger than 30 in good health.

CDR3 amino acids: CASSPQTYQPQHF. The CDR3 DNA reads as TGTGCCAGTAGTCCCCAGACGTATCAGCCCCAGCATTTT. The genes are TRBV19 and TRBJ1-5; no clear D gene. CDR1 and CDR2 from the germline V gene are LNHDA and SQIVND (reference sequence). The CDR3 has 13 residues. V dropped 5 bases and J dropped 5 bases, with 10 bases sitting between them. The full variable domain, completed using reference TRBV19 and TRBJ1-5, is DGGITQSPKYLFRKEGQNVTLSCEQNLNHDAMYWYRQDPGQGLRLIYYSQIVNDFQKGDIAEGYSVSREKKESFPLTVTSAQKNPTAFYLCASSPQTYQPQHFGDGTRLSIL.

The V and J genes are TRBV2 and TRBJ1-4; no firm D call. Germline CDR1 and CDR2: SNHLY and FYNNEI. Trimming removed 1 base at V and 7 bases at J, with 10 bases between. This CDR3 is built from 14 residues. CDR3 coding DNA: TGTGCCAGCAGTGAAGGCGTCCCGGGTGAAAAACTGTTTTTT. Amino acids: CASSEGVPGEKLFF.

This clone showed up just once. The chain recombines TRBV5-5 with TRBJ1-4, with 10 bases aligning to TRBD1. Per germline, CDR1 SGHKS and CDR2 YYEKEE (reference sequence). The J segment lost 10 bases and the V segment lost 0 bases, leaving 9 bases of the junction unmatched. The CDR3 loop spans 16 amino acids. This CDR3 reads CASSLGPGQGLGKLFF. The CDR3 DNA reads TGTGCCAGCAGCTTGGGGCCGGGACAGGGGCTAGGAAAACTGTTTTTT.

The chain couples TRBV28 to TRBJ1-6; D uncertain. V was cut by 7 bases and J by 7 bases, with 11 bases left in between. Germline assignment: CDR1 MDHEN and CDR2 SYDVKM. CDR3 size: 13 residues. The CDR3, as DNA: TGTGCCAGCACCCAAGTTAAGAATTCACCCCTCCACTTT. It encodes CASTQVKNSPLHF.

The gene calls are TRBV6-1 and TRBJ1-1; D is possibly TRBD1 (5 bases). The germline V gene encodes CDR1 MNHNS and CDR2 SASEGT. V shed 3 bases and J shed 3 bases, with 8 bases lying between them. The CDR3 has 13 amino acids. The DNA for the CDR3 is TGTGCCAGCAGTGAGGGCAGGGACACTGAAGCTTTCTTT. Amino acids: CASSEGRDTEAFF.

This clone was counted between two and nine times. V and J are TRBV30 and TRBJ1-6, with a possible D match to TRBD1 (5 bases). Trimming took 3 bases from V and 5 from J, leaving 17 bases between them. CDR1 and CDR2 (germline): GTSNPN, SVGIG (reference sequence). CDR3 size: 16 residues. The CDR3: CAWSRLEGLDNSPLHF. CDR3 coding DNA: TGTGCCTGGAGCCGTTTGGAGGGGCTAGATAATTCACCCCTCCACTTT. Based on the CDR3 plus reference TRBV30 and TRBJ1-6, the full variable domain is SQTIHQWPATLVQPVGSPLSLECTVEGTSNPNLYWYRQAAGRGLQLLFYSVGIGQISSEVPQNLSASRPQDRQFILSSKKLLLSDSGFYLCAWSRLEGLDNSPLHFGNGTRLTVT.

The J gene is TRBJ2-2, the V gene TRBV7-2; either TRBD1 or TRBD2 may fit D (5 bases each). Trimming took off 1 base at V and 0 bases at J, with 18 bases between the two ends. The CDR3 consists of 19 residues. The germline gives CDR1 SGHTA, CDR2 FQGNSA. CDR3 protein: CASSLVVLAQGANTGELFF. The CDR3 DNA reads as TGTGCCAGCAGCTTAGTAGTGTTGGCGCAGGGAGCGAACACCGGGGAGCTGTTTTTT.

J is TRBJ1-3 and V is TRBV7-6; TRBD1 matches 9 bases. V was clipped by 4 bases and J by 1 base; unmatched bases: 5. Germline CDR1 is SGHVS and CDR2 is FNYEAQ. This CDR3 contains 16 residues. The CDR3 DNA is TGTGCCAGCAGCTCCCGACAGGGGGGATCTGGAAACACCATATATTTT. Protein sequence: CASSSRQGGSGNTIYF.

This chain joins TRBV10-3 and TRBJ1-2; D gene ambiguous. V was pared by 2 bases and J by 3 bases, with 10 bases between. CDR1 and CDR2 from the germline V gene are ENHRY and SYGVKD. This CDR3 is 14 amino acids long. In DNA, the CDR3 is TGTGCCATCAGTGAGCCCCTGGGTGACTATGGCTACACCTTC. Its protein product is CAISEPLGDYGYTF.